The subject of this entry is one TCR beta chain. The antigen is not known. Purities in excess of 95% were seen in all sorted populations. This sample is part of a study of beta chain features in type 1 diabetes. Study-level points and caveats: Shortening that was moderate but significant affected the TCRB CDR3s of Type 1 diabetes patients in all four CD4+ subsets. Although PCR might favor shorter templates, it would do so equally in patients and controls.

The entirety of the isolated RNA underwent reverse transcription, so expressed TCRB transcripts were sequenced. Some clones are missing from TCRdb's copy, which holds only in-frame ones; the method was immunoSEQ multiplex PCR. The data hold some 370,000 clones, with around 10% observed a single time. Deletions cut 6 bases from V and 5 bases from J, with 8 bases between. The CDR3 has 12 amino acids. Germline CDR1 reads MDHEN; CDR2 reads SYDVKM. Sequenced sample: central memory CD4+ T cells from blood. The V gene is TRBV28, the J gene TRBJ1-5; unclear D gene. This TCR derives from a man aged 25 to 40 with type 1 diabetes. In nucleotides, the CDR3 is TGTGCCAGCAGCTGGGGTTATCAGCCCCAGCATTTT. The encoded protein is CASSWGYQPQHF.